Presented here are 4 T cell receptor beta chains from one specimen sequenced in a study of neurological immune-mediated disorders. TCRdb re-derived calls from the 5' RACE reads in MiXCR, one entry per CDR3 protein. The table has about 66,000 distinct CDR3 sequences, approximately 4.1% seen once; the top ten hold roughly 1.4%. Sequenced input: PBMCs. The receptors originated from a man younger than 40 with multiple sclerosis.

Concerning this clonotype: A read error may produce the germline difference seen at one junction end. The gene calls are TRBV20-1 and TRBJ1-5; D not certain. The length of the CDR3 is 14 residues. Germline loops: CDR1 DFQATT, CDR2 SNEGSKA (reference sequence). The DNA of the CDR3 is TGCAGTGCTAGAGAGGGGTCCGGCAATCAGCCCCAGAATTTT. Translating gives CSAREGSGNQPQNF.

This clonotype was recorded many times. The rearrangement joins TRBV6-5 to TRBJ2-3, with D perhaps matching TRBD2 (7 bases). The CDR3 sequence is 15 residues long. Trimming left V 7 bases short and J 1 base short, with 15 bases between. Per the germline V gene, CDR1 is MNHEY and CDR2 is SVGAGI. In nucleotides, the CDR3 is TGTGCCAGCACCAACGGGGGGCCGGGCACAGATACGCAGTATTTT. It encodes CASTNGGPGTDTQYF.

At least ten counts were recorded for this clonotype. The rearrangement links TRBV12-3 or TRBV12-4 to TRBJ2-7; no firm D call. The CDR3 consists of 12 residues. The V gene lost 1 base and the J gene lost 9 bases, with 10 bases spanning the gap. CDR3 nucleotides: TGTGCCAGCAGTTTAGGTGGCTCCGGGCAGTACTTC. It encodes CASSLGGSGQYF.

This clonotype was picked up many times. This chain uses TRBV25-1 with TRBJ2-7; D is perhaps TRBD2 (7 bases). The CDR3 spans 15 residues. Germline CDR1 reads MGHDK; CDR2 reads SYGVNS. The V gene lost 4 bases and the J gene lost 4 bases, with 17 bases spanning the gap. The DNA for the CDR3 is TGTGCCAGCAGTGCCGCGGGGGCCCTGTTTTACGAGCAGTACTTC. This codes for CASSAAGALFYEQYF.